A few counts support the clone carrying this T cell receptor (beta chain). The assay was immunoSEQ multiplex PCR, and TCRdb's table has in-frame clones only and misses some. The sample shows approximately 140,000 clones, over 75% of them seen only once. CDR3 length equals 15 residues. Germline V gene lookup returns CDR1 WNHNN and CDR2 SYGVQD (reference sequence). The V segment lost 2 bases and the J segment 4 bases; nucleotides outside the gene matches: 5. The sample belongs to a study of blood T cell repertoires in COVID-19. V gene TRBV10-1 combines with J gene TRBJ2-7; 10 bases match TRBD2. The receptor comes from a man aged 65 to 79 with active COVID-19. Sequences were obtained from peripheral blood. The CDR3 spells CASSEGVAGGYEQYF. CDR3 nucleotides: TGCGCCAGCAGTGAGGGGGTAGCGGGAGGATACGAGCAGTACTTC.